This T cell receptor (beta chain) is drawn from a study of T cell responses to AZD1222 COVID-19 vaccine. TCRdb's table, derived via immunoSEQ multiplex PCR, lists solely in-frame clones and lacks some. The table lists 30,000 to 35,000 clones, around 84% of them singletons, with approximately 11% in the top ten. Germline assignment: CDR1 LNHDA and CDR2 SQIVND (reference sequence). The CDR3 length is 15 residues. The germline V and J ends were trimmed by 7 bases and 4 bases, with 18 bases remaining between them. The chain joins TRBV19 to TRBJ2-3; possible D gene TRBD2, 7 bases. The sequence was collected from an adult who received the AZD1222 COVID-19 vaccine. The input for sequencing was peripheral blood, taken 28 days after the second AZD1222 dose. CDR3 in amino acids: CASNMGGGLPDTQYF. CDR3 nucleotide sequence: TGTGCCAGTAATATGGGCGGGGGCCTTCCAGATACGCAGTATTTT.